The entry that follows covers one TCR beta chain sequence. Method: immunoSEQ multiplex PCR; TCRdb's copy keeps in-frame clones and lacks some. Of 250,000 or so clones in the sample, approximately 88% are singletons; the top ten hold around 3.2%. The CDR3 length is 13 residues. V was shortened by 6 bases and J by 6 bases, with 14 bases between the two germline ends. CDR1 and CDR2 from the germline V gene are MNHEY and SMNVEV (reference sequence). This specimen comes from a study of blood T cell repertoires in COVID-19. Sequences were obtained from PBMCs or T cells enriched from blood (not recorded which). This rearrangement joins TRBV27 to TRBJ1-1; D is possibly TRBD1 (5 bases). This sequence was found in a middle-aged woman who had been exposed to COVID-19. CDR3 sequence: CASSPGVGSEAFF. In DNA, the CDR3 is TGTGCCAGCAGCCCGGGGGTCGGGTCTGAAGCTTTCTTT.